The source of this T cell receptor (beta chain) is a study of pediatric ulcerative colitis. Findings of the study overall: All ulcerative colitis patients, but no controls, carried two rectal clonotypes. Blood-rectal clonal overlap within each person was significantly higher in ulcerative colitis patients than controls.

Comments on this clone: Its specificity is not known.

Measured with immunoSEQ multiplex PCR; TCRdb has only the in-frame clones, and not every one. Altogether 45,000 to 75,000 clones are present, 75% to 90% being singletons, with the ten largest covering about 1.5%. The CDR3 extends over 17 amino acids. Germline CDR1 SGDLS, CDR2 YYNGEE. Trimming took 2 bases from V and 3 from J; bases not matched to a gene: 11. The sample was blood. The source is a boy aged 5-17 years who was a control in a study of pediatric ulcerative colitis. The rearrangement joins TRBV9 to TRBJ2-7; 10 positions agree with TRBD2. The CDR3 region has the DNA TGTGCCAGCAGCGTGTGGGGGACTAGCGTATCGCTCTACGAGCAGTACTTC. It is translated as CASSVWGTSVSLYEQYF.